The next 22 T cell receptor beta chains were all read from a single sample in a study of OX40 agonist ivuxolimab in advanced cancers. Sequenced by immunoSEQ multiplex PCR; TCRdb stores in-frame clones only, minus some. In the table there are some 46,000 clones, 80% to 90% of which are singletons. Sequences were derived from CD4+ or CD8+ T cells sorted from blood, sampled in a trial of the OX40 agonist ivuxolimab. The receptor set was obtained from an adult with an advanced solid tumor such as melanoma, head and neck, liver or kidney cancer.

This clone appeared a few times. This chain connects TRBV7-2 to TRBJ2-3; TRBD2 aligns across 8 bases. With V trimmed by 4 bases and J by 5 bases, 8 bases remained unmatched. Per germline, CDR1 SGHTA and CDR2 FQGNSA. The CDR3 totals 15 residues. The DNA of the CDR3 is TGTGCCAGCAGCTCCACGGGGGGGCGGGGAGATACGCAGTATTTT. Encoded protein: CASSSTGGRGDTQYF.

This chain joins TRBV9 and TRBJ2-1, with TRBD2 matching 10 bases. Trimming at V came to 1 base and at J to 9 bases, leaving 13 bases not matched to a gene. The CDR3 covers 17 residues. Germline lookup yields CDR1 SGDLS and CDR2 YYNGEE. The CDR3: CASSVYSGGPRSPEQFF. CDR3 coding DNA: TGTGCCAGCAGCGTATATAGCGGGGGGCCCCGGTCGCCTGAGCAGTTCTTC.

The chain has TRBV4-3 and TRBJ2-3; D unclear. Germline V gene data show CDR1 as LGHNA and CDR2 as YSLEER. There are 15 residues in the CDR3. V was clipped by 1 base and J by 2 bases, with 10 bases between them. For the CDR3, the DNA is TGCGCCAGCAGCCAAGGCCCAGGATCCACAGATACGCAGTATTTT. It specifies CASSQGPGSTDTQYF.

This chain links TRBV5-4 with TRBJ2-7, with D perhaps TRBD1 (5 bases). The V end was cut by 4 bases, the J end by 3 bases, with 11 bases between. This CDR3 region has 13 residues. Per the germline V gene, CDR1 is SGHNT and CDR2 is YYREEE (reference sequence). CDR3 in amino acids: CASSILQDYEQYF. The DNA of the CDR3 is TGTGCCAGCAGCATTTTACAGGACTACGAGCAGTACTTC.

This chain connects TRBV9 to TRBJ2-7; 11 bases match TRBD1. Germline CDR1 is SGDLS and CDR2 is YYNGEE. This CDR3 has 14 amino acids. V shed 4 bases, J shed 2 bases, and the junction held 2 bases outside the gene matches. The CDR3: CASSRGQGAYEQYF. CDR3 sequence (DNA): TGTGCCAGCAGCCGGGGACAGGGGGCCTACGAGCAGTACTTC.

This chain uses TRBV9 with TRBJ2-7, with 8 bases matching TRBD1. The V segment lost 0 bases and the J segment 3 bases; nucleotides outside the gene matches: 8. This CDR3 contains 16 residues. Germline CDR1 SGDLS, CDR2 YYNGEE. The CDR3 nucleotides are TGTGCCAGCAGCGTAGAGGACAGGGCTTCGGGCTACGAGCAGTACTTC. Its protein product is CASSVEDRASGYEQYF.

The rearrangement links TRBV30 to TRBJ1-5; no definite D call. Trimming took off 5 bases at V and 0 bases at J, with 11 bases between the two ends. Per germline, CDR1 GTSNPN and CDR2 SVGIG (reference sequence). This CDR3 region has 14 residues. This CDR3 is CAWDTGDSNQPQHF. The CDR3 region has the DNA TGTGCCTGGGACACCGGGGATAGCAATCAGCCCCAGCATTTT.

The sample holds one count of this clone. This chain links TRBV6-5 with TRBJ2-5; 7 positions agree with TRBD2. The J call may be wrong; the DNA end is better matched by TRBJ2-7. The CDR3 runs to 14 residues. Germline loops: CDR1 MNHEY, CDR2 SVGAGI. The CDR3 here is CASSVLAISYEQYF. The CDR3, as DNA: TGTGCCAGCAGTGTACTAGCGATCTCCTACGAGCAGTACTTC.

In nucleotides, the CDR3 is TGCAGCGTTGAAAGGGACAGTTCCTACGAGCAGTACTTC. It is translated as CSVERDSSYEQYF. This sequence joins TRBV29-1 and TRBJ2-7, with 7 bases aligning to TRBD1. The V gene's germline CDR1 is SQVTM and CDR2 ANQGSEA. The CDR3 totals 13 residues. V dropped 2 bases and J dropped 1; count of bases not matched to a gene: 2.

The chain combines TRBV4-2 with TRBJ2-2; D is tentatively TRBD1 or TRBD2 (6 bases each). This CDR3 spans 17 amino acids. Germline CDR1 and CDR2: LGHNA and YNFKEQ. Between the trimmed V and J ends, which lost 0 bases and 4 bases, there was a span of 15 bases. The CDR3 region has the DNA TGTGCCAGCAGCCAAGAGGAGGGGGTTAGGATCACCGGGGAGCTGTTTTTT. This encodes CASSQEEGVRITGELFF.

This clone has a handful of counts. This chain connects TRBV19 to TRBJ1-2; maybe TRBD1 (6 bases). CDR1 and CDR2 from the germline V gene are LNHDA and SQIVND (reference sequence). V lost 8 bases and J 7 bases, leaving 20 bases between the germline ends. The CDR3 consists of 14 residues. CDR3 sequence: CASQTGGGQTGYTF. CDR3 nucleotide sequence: TGTGCCAGTCAAACAGGTGGGGGCCAGACTGGCTACACCTTC.

The CDR3 loop reads CASSLSSGGVTEAFF. CDR3 DNA: TGTGCCAGCAGTTTATCGTCGGGGGGGGTCACTGAAGCTTTCTTT. The V call is TRBV27, the J call TRBJ1-1, with a possible D match to TRBD1 (5 bases). CDR1 and CDR2 from the germline V gene are MNHEY and SMNVEV (reference sequence). The CDR3 has 15 amino acids. V was trimmed by 0 bases and J by 4 bases, leaving 12 bases between them.

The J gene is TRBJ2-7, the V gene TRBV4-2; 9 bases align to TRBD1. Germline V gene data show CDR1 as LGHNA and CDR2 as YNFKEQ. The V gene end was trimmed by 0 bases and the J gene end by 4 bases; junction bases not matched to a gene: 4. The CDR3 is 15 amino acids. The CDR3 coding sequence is TGTGCCAGCAGCCAAGAAAAGACAGGGGGATACGAGCAGTACTTC. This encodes CASSQEKTGGYEQYF.

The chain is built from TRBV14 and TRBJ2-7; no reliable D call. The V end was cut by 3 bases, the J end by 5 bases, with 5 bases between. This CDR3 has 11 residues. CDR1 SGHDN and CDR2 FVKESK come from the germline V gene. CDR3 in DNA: TGTGCCAGCAGCCACGGAGACGAGCAGTACTTC. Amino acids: CASSHGDEQYF.

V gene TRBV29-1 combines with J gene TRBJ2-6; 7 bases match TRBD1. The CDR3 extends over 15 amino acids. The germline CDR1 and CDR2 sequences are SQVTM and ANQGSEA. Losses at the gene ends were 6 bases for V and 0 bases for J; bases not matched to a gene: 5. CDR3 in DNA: TGCAGCGTGTCCGGGACAGCCTCTGGGGCCAACGTCCTGACTTTC. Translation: CSVSGTASGANVLTF.

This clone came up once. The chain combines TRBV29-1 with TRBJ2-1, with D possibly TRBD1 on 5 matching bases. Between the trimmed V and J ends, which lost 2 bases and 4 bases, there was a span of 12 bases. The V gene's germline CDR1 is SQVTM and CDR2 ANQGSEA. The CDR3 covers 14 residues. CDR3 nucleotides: TGCAGCGTTGAACTGGAAGGGGTTTACAATGAGCAGTTCTTC. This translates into CSVELEGVYNEQFF.

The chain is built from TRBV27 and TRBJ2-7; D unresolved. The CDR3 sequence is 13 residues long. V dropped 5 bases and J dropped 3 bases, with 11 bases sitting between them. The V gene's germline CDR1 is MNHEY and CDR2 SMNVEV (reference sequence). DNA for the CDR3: TGTGCCAGCAGTCCAGGTTCCTACTACGAGCAGTACTTC. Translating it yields CASSPGSYYEQYF.

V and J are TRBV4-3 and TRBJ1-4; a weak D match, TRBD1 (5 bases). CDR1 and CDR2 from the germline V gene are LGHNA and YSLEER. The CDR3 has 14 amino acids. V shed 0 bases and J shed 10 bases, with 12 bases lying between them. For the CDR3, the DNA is TGCGCCAGCAGCCAAGATCTGGGGGATGGAAAACTGTTTTTT. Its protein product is CASSQDLGDGKLFF.

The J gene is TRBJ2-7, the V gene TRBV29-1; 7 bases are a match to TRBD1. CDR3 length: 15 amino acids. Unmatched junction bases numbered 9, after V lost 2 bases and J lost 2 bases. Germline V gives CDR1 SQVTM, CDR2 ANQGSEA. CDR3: CSVEWGRGNPYEQYF. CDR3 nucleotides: TGCAGCGTTGAATGGGGCAGGGGGAACCCCTACGAGCAGTACTTC.

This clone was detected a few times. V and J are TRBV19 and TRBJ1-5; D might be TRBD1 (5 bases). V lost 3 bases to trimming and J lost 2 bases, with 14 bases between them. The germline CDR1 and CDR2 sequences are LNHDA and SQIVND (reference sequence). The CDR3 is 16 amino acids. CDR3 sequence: CASSILGLRGNQPQHF. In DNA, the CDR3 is TGTGCCAGTAGTATTCTGGGGCTACGCGGCAATCAGCCCCAGCATTTT.

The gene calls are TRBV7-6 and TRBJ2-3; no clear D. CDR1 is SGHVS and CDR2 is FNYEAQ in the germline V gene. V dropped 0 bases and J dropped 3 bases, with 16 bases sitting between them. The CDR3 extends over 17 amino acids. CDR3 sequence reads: CASSLAVGSRDTDTQYF. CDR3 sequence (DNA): TGTGCCAGCAGCTTAGCGGTCGGCTCAAGGGATACAGATACGCAGTATTTT.

The CDR3 coding sequence is TGTGCCTGGCAGACCGGGACCCCCGGACTCGGCGGGGAGACCCAGTACTTC. Its translation: CAWQTGTPGLGGETQYF. The chain joins TRBV30 to TRBJ2-5; the D call may be TRBD1 or TRBD2 (5 bases each). Germline assignment: CDR1 GTSNPN and CDR2 SVGIG (reference sequence). The V end lost 5 bases, the J end lost 5 bases, and 27 bases lay between the germline ends. The CDR3 is made up of 17 amino acids.